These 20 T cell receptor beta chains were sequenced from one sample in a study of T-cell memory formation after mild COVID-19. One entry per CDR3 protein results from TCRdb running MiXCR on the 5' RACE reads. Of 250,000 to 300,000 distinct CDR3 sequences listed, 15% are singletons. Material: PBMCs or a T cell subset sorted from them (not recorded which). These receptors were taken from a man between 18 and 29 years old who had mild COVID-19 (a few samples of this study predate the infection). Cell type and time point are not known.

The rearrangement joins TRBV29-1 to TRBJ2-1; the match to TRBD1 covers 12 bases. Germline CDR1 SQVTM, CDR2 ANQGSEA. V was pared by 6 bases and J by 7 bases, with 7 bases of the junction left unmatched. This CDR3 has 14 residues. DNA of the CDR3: TGCAGCGTCACGGGACAGGGGGCGGGTAATGAGCAGTTCTTC. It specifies CSVTGQGAGNEQFF.

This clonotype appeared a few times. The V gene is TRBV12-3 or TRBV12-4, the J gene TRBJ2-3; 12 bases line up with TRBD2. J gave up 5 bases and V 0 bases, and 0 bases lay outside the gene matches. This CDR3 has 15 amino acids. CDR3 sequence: CASSLALAGGDTQYF. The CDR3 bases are TGTGCCAGCAGTTTAGCACTAGCGGGGGGAGATACGCAGTATTTT.

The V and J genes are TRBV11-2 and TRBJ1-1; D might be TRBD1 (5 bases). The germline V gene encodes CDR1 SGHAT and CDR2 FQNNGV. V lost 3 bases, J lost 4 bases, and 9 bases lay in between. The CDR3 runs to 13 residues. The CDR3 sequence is CASSLSGSTEAFF. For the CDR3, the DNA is TGTGCCAGCAGCTTGTCAGGGAGCACTGAAGCTTTCTTT.

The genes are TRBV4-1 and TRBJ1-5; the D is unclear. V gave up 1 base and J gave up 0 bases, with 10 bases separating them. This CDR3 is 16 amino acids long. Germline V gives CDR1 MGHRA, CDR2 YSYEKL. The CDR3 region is CASSQVGRTSNQPQHF. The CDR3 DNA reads TGCGCCAGCAGCCAAGTTGGGCGGACTAGCAATCAGCCCCAGCATTTT.

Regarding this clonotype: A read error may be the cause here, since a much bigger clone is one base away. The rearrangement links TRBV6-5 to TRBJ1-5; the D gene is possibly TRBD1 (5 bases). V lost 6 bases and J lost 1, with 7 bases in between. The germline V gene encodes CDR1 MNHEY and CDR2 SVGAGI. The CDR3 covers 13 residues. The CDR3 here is CASRSGSNQPQHF. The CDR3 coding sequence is TGTGCCAGCAGGTCAGGGAGCAATCAGCCCCAGCATTTT.

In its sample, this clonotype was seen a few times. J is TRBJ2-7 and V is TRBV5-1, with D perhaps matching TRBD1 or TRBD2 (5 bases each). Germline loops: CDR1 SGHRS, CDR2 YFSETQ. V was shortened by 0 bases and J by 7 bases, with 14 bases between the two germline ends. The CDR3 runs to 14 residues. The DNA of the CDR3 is TGCGCCAGCAGCTTGGGAGGGGAAGAGGGAGAGCAGTACGTC. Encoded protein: CASSLGGEEGEQYV.

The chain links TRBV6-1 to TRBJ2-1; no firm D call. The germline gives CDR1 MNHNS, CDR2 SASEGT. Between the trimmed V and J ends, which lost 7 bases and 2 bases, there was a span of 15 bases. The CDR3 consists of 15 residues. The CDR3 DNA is TGTGCCAGCAATCGGACCCCCCAAGCCTACAATGAGCAGTTCTTC. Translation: CASNRTPQAYNEQFF.

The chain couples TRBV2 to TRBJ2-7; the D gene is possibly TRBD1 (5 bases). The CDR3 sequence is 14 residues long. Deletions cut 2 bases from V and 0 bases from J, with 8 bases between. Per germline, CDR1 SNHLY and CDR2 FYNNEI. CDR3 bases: TGTGCCAGCAGTGAACAGGGAAGCTCCTACGAGCAGTACGTC. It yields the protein CASSEQGSSYEQYV.

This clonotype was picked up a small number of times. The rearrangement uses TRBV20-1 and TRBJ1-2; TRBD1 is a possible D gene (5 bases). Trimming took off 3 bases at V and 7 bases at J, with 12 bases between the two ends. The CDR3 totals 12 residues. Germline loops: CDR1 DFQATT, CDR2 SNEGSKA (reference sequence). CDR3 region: CSASLGLSGYTF. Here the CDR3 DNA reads TGCAGTGCTAGTTTGGGACTTAGTGGCTACACCTTC.

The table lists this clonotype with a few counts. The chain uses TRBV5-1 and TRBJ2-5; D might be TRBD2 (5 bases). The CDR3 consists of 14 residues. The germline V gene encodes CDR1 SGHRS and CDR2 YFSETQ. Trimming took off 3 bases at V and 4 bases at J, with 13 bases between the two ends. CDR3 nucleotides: TGCGCCAGCAGCTCGACCGCAGGAGGAGAGACCCAGTACTTC. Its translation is CASSSTAGGETQYF.

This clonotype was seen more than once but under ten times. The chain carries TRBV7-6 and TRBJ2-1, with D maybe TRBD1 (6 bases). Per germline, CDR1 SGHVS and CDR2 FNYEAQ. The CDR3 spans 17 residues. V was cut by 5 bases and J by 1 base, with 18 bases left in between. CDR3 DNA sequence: TGTGCCAGCAGCCCAACCAGGACAGTTGGGTCCTACAATGAGCAGTTCTTC. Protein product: CASSPTRTVGSYNEQFF.

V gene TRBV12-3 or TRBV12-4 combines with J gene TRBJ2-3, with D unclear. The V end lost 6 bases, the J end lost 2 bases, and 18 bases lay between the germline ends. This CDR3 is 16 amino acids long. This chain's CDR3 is CASSQGHTTFTDTQYF. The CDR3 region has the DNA TGTGCCAGCAGCCAAGGGCACACTACCTTCACAGATACGCAGTATTTT.

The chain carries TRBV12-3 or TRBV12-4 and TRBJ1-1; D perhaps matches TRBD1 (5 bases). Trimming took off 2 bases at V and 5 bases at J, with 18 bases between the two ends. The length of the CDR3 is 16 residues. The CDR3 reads CASSLPLGRGGTEAFF. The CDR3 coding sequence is TGTGCCAGCAGTTTACCCTTGGGGAGGGGAGGTACTGAAGCTTTCTTT.

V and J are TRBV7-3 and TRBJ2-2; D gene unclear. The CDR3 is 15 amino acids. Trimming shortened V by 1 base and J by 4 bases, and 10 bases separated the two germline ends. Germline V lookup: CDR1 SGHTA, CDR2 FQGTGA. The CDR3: CASSLNRQGTGELFF. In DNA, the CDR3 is TGTGCCAGCAGCTTAAATAGGCAAGGCACCGGGGAGCTGTTTTTT. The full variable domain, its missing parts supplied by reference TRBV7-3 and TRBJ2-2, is GAGVSQTPSNKVTEKGKYVELRCDPISGHTALYWYRQSLGQGPEFLIYFQGTGAADDSGLPNDRFFAVRPEGSVSTLKIQRTERGDSAVYLCASSLNRQGTGELFFGEGSRLTVL.

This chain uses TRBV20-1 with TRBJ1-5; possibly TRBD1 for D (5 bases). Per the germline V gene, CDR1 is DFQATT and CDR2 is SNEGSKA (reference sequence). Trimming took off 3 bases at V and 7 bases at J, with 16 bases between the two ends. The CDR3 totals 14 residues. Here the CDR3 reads CSARLVGPEQPQHF. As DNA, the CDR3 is TGCAGTGCTAGGTTGGTGGGGCCTGAGCAGCCCCAGCATTTT.

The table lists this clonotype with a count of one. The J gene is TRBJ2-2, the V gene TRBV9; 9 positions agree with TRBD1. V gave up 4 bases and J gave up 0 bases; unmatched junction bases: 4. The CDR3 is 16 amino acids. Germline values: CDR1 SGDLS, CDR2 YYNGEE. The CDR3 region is CASSKRDRANTGELFF. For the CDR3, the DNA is TGTGCCAGCAGCAAGCGGGACAGGGCGAACACCGGGGAGCTGTTTTTT.

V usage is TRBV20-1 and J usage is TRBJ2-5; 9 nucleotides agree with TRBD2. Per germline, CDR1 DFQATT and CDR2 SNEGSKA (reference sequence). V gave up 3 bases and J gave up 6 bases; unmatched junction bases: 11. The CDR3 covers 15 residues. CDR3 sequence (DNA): TGCAGTGCTAGCGAACTGCGGGGGGGCGGGAAGACCCAGTACTTC. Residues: CSASELRGGGKTQYF.

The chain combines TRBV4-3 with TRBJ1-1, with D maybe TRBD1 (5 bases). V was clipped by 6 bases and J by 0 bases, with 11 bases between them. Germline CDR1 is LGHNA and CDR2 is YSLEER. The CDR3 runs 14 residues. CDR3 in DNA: TGCGCCAGCAGACTGGGACTTCTGAACACTGAAGCTTTCTTT. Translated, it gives CASRLGLLNTEAFF.

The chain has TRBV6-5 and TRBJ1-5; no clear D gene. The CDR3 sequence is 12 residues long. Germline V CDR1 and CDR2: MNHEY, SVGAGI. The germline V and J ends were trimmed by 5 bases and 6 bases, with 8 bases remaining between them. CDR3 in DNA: TGTGCCAGCAGTCCCCGGGGTCAGCCCCAGCATTTT. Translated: CASSPRGQPQHF.

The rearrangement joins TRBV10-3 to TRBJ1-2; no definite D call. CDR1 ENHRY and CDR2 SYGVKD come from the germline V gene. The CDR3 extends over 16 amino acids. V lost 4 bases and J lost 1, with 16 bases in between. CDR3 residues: CAISVRASAHNYGYTF. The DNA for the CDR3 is TGTGCCATCAGTGTAAGGGCCTCTGCCCATAACTATGGCTACACCTTC.